These T cell receptor beta chains were read from a single sample in a study of T cell changes during pregnancy in multiple sclerosis. Produced via immunoSEQ multiplex PCR; TCRdb's table is partial and in-frame only. The data contain tens of thousands of clones, over 75% of them singletons. Source: peripheral blood, taken before pregnancy. The receptors shown here come from a female donor with multiple sclerosis, enrolled in a pregnancy study. Both conserved end residues are part of each CDR3. The order of the fields is V gene, J gene, D gene, clone size, CDR3 DNA, CDR3 protein. A D gene is named only where the DNA matches it firmly. For some rows the clone size is stated as once, few or many, or as a class when expanded; others skip it.

>TRBV7-3|TRBJ2-2|.|.
TGTGCCAGCAGCTTAACCGCCCGCACAGGGACCACCGGGGAGCTGTTTTTT
CASSLTARTGTTGELFF
>TRBV2|TRBJ2-7|TRBD2|.
TGTGCCAGCAGTTCAGCGGGGGGGCCGTACGAGCAGTACTTC
CASSSAGGPYEQYF
>TRBV2|TRBJ2-5|TRBD1|.
TGTGCCAGCAGTCGGAGACAGGGAGAGACCCAGTACTTC
CASSRRQGETQYF
>TRBV5-1|TRBJ1-2|.|.
TGCGCCAGCAGCTTTGAAGCTGCTAACTATGGCTACACCTTC
CASSFEAANYGYTF
>TRBV7-8|TRBJ2-3|.|.
TGTGCCAGCAGTTGGACAGTAACCCCCACAGATACGCAGTATTTT
CASSWTVTPTDTQYF
>TRBV27|TRBJ2-3|TRBD2|.
TGTGCCAGCAGTTCATCGATTCCGGGGGAGGGTACGCAGTATTTT
CASSSSIPGEGTQYF
>TRBV5-6|TRBJ2-6|.|.
TGTGCCAGCAGCTTGGGGCAGGGTTTCCACAACGTCCTGACTTTC
CASSLGQGFHNVLTF
>TRBV29-1|TRBJ1-1|TRBD1|.
TGCAGCGTGCACAACCCGGGACAGGGTGTAAACACTGAAGCTTTCTTT
CSVHNPGQGVNTEAFF
>TRBV11-2|TRBJ2-1|.|few
TGTGCCAGCAGCCAGGTGCAAAGCTCCTACAATGAGCAGTTCTTC
CASSQVQSSYNEQFF
>TRBV6-5|TRBJ1-4|.|.
TGTGCCAGCGGATCGGACAGTCTTAATGAAAAACTGTTTTTT
CASGSDSLNEKLFF
>TRBV19|TRBJ1-2|.|.
TGTGCCAGTAGTACACAGGGTCGGGGCTATGGCTACACCTTC
CASSTQGRGYGYTF
>TRBV7-9|TRBJ1-1|TRBD1|.
TGTGCCAGCAGCTTGTCAACCGGGACAGGGAACACTGAAGCTTTCTTT
CASSLSTGTGNTEAFF
>TRBV19|TRBJ1-2|.|.
TGTGCCAGTAACCCTCGGGCAGGGGTCTATGGCTACACCTTC
CASNPRAGVYGYTF
>TRBV29-1|TRBJ1-2|.|.
TGCAGCGTTGAAGATAACCGGGGTTCGGACTATGGCTACACCTTC
CSVEDNRGSDYGYTF
>TRBV5-4|TRBJ2-3|TRBD2|.
TGTGCCAGCAGCCCGAGACTAGCGGGGGGCCATACGCAGTATTTT
CASSPRLAGGHTQYF
>TRBV7-2|TRBJ1-2|.|once
TGTGCCAGCAGCCCGGCGGTCCACCCTGAGGGCTACACCTTC
CASSPAVHPEGYTF
>TRBV15|TRBJ2-5|TRBD2|.
TGTGCCACCAGCAGAGATATAGCGGGGGGAACGAAGAGGACCCAGTACTTC
CATSRDIAGGTKRTQYF
>TRBV6-1|TRBJ2-5|TRBD1|.
TGTGCCAGCAGCGAGGACAGGGGATGGGGAGAGACCCAGTACTTC
CASSEDRGWGETQYF
>TRBV19|TRBJ2-7|.|.
TGTGCCAGTAGTATAGACAGGGGACGATCCTACGAGCAGTACTTC
CASSIDRGRSYEQYF
>TRBV4-3|TRBJ2-1|.|once
TGCGCCAGCAGCCCGAACCTTCCGTCAGGGTCCTACAATGAGCAGTTCTTC
CASSPNLPSGSYNEQFF
>TRBV19|TRBJ2-7|TRBD1|.
TGTGCCAGTTCGCCGGGACAGGGGGGGTACGAGCAGTACTTC
CASSPGQGGYEQYF
>TRBV14|TRBJ1-1|.|once
TGTGCCAGCAGCCATCAGGGGCGGAACACTGAAGCTTTCTTT
CASSHQGRNTEAFF
>TRBV5-6|TRBJ1-5|TRBD1|.
TGTGCCAGCAGCTCTCTGGACAGGGATAATAGCAATCAGCCCCAGCATTTT
CASSSLDRDNSNQPQHF
>TRBV7-3|TRBJ2-3|.|.
TGTGCCAGCAGCTTCCCCAGCGGTTCTAGCACAGATACGCAGTATTTT
CASSFPSGSSTDTQYF
>TRBV19|TRBJ2-1|.|.
TGTGCCAGTAGTACGAGAGGTCAGGGCGAGCAGTTCTTC
CASSTRGQGEQFF
>TRBV5-5|TRBJ2-7|TRBD2|.
TGTGCCAGCAGCTTGGACCCTAGCGGGGGGTACTACGAGCAGTACTTC
CASSLDPSGGYYEQYF
>TRBV29-1|TRBJ2-3|TRBD2|.
TGCAGCGTCTTAGGACTAGCTAGCACAGATACGCAGTATTTT
CSVLGLASTDTQYF
>TRBV2|TRBJ2-2|TRBD1|once
TGTGCCAGCAGTAGGGGACAGGGTGGGGTGGCGAACACCGGGGAGCTGTTTTTT
CASSRGQGGVANTGELFF
>TRBV7-2|TRBJ2-5|.|.
TGTGCCAGCAGCAAGGCACAGCTGGAGACCCAGTACTTC
CASSKAQLETQYF
>TRBV6-5|TRBJ2-2|.|.
TGTGCCAGCAGTTTCAGGGGCACCGGGGAGCTGTTTTTT
CASSFRGTGELFF
>TRBV4-2|TRBJ1-2|.|.
TGTGCCAGCAGCCAAGATGGGAGCTATGGCTACACCTTC
CASSQDGSYGYTF
>TRBV2|TRBJ2-1|TRBD2|.
TGTGCCAGCAGCTTAGCGGGGGGGTCCTTCTTC
CASSLAGGSFF
>TRBV11-2|TRBJ2-7|.|once
TGTGCCAGCAGCTTAGACCAGGGATCCTACGAGCAGTACTTC
CASSLDQGSYEQYF
>TRBV2|TRBJ1-1|.|.
TGTGCCAGCAGTGTCATGCAGGGAGGGAACACTGAAGCTTTCTTT
CASSVMQGGNTEAFF
>TRBV6-5|TRBJ2-3|.|once
TGTGCCAGCAGCCGAGCGGACGGGCGGCTGGTTACGCAGTATTTT
CASSRADGRLVTQYF
>TRBV29-1|TRBJ2-5|TRBD1|.
TGCAGCGTAAAACACCGACAGGGGGCGAGTCAAGAGACCCAGTACTTC
CSVKHRQGASQETQYF
>TRBV5-4|TRBJ1-1|.|.
TGTGCCAGCAGCCCCCCACGGGGTATGAACACTGAAGCTTTCTTT
CASSPPRGMNTEAFF
>TRBV19|TRBJ1-2|TRBD1|.
TGTGCCAGTAGTATAGGCGGGACAGGCCTTGTTGGCTACACCTTC
CASSIGGTGLVGYTF
>TRBV5-6|TRBJ1-2|.|.
TGTGCCAGCAGCTTCTTAAACCAGAACTATGGCTACACCTTC
CASSFLNQNYGYTF
>TRBV13|TRBJ2-1|TRBD2|.
TGTGCCAGCAGTTCACCTAGCGGCTCCTACAATGAGCAGTTCTTC
CASSSPSGSYNEQFF
>TRBV19|TRBJ2-7|.|.
TGTGCCAGTAGGAAACAGAGTATGGACGAGCAGTACTTC
CASRKQSMDEQYF
>TRBV4-2|TRBJ2-3|TRBD2|once
TGTGCCAGCAGCCAAGCCGCTAGCGGGGACACAGATACGCAGTATTTT
CASSQAASGDTDTQYF
>TRBV7-9|TRBJ1-2|TRBD1|.
TGTGCCAGCAGCTTCGCAGGGCCAGGGGGCGACTATGGCTACACCTTC
CASSFAGPGGDYGYTF
>TRBV2|TRBJ1-2|.|once
TGTGCCAGCAGTCAGAAGAAGTATGGCTACACCTTC
CASSQKKYGYTF
>TRBV4-3|TRBJ2-7|.|.
TGCGCCAGCAGCCTCGGGGACGAGCAGTACTTC
CASSLGDEQYF
>TRBV2|TRBJ1-5|TRBD1|.
TGTGCCAGCAGGGGGACAGCAGCCGTCTATAGCAATCAGCCCCAGCATTTT
CASRGTAAVYSNQPQHF
>TRBV9|TRBJ1-2|.|.
TGTGCCAGCAGCGCCAGAGGGGGAAGAGACTATGGCTACACCTTC
CASSARGGRDYGYTF
>TRBV19|TRBJ1-3|.|.
TGTGCCAGCACCCCGGGGAGGGGAAACACCATATATTTT
CASTPGRGNTIYF
>TRBV18|TRBJ1-4|TRBD1|.
TGTGCCAGCTCACCACGACAGGGTACCGAAAAACTGTTTTTT
CASSPRQGTEKLFF
>TRBV12-5|TRBJ2-7|.|.
TGTGCTAGTGGTGGCCGGGAAAGTAGACGGTCCCTTTACGAGCAGTACTTC
CASGGRESRRSLYEQYF
>TRBV27|TRBJ1-2|.|.
TGTGCCAGCGGGACTACGGGGGCCCCCTACTATGGCTACACCTTC
CASGTTGAPYYGYTF
>TRBV6-6|TRBJ2-1|.|.
TGTGCCAGCAGTTACGTAGGGGGGGGGAATGAGCAGTTCTTC
CASSYVGGGNEQFF
>TRBV4-2|TRBJ2-7|TRBD2|.
TGTGCCAGCAGCCAAGCCCCTAGCGGGGGGCCTGGCGAGCAGTACTTC
CASSQAPSGGPGEQYF
>TRBV19|TRBJ1-5|.|.
TGTGCCAGTAGTATTGAGGGAGGTCAGCCCCAGCATTTT
CASSIEGGQPQHF
>TRBV29-1|TRBJ1-1|.|.
TGCAGCGTTGTTGACGGGGGCACTGAAGCTTTCTTT
CSVVDGGTEAFF
>TRBV4-3|TRBJ2-7|.|.
TGCGCCAGCAGCCAAGGGGCTGGCAGGGGCTACGAGCAGTACTTC
CASSQGAGRGYEQYF
>TRBV5-6|TRBJ2-3|TRBD2|.
TGTGCCAGCAGCTTGGGCCCTAGCGGGGGGACCAGCACAGATACGCAGTATTTT
CASSLGPSGGTSTDTQYF
>TRBV30|TRBJ2-3|TRBD1|.
TGTGCCTGGAGTATCCAGGGGGCTAGCACAGATACGCAGTATTTT
CAWSIQGASTDTQYF
>TRBV19|TRBJ1-5|.|.
TGTGCCAGTAGGGACACCAATCAGCCCCAGCATTTT
CASRDTNQPQHF